This TCR beta chain was captured by sequencing in a study of shared clonotypes between healthy human individuals. Overall study: The composition of the donors was two women and a few men aged 18 to 49.

Replicate PCRs for unsorted PBMC used approximately 0.3 ug DNA (roughly 29,000 T cell genomes). Some clones are missing from TCRdb's copy, which holds only in-frame ones; the method was immunoSEQ multiplex PCR. The data show hundreds of thousands of clones, around 77% seen once. This CDR3 is built from 12 residues. V was pared by 1 base and J by 3 bases, with 4 bases between. Germline V CDR1 and CDR2: KGHSY, FQNENV. Donors included only healthy HIV-negative adults lacking recent acute infections or vaccinations. Each unsorted sample relied on some 90 million PBMCs as its source of genomic DNA. This clone was seen once.

The sample consisted of PBMCs. The sequence derives from a woman between 35 and 50 years old in good health. Some clones in this sample may be carry-over from other donors' samples. The V call is TRBV16, the J call TRBJ2-7; D remains unclear. CDR3 DNA sequence: TGTGCCAGCAGCCAATATGGCTACGAGCAGTACTTC. It is translated as CASSQYGYEQYF.